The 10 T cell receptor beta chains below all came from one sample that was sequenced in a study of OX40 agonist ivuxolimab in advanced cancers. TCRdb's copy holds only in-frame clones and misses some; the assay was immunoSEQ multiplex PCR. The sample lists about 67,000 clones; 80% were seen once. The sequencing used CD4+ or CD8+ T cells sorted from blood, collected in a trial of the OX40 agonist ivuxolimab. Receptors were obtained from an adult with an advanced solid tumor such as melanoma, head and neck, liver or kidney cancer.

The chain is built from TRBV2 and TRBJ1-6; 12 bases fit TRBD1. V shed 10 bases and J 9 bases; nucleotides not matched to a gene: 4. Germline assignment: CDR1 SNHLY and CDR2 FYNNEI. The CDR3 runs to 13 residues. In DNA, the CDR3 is TGTGCCACCACGGGACAGGGGGCTTCACCCCTCCACTTT. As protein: CATTGQGASPLHF.

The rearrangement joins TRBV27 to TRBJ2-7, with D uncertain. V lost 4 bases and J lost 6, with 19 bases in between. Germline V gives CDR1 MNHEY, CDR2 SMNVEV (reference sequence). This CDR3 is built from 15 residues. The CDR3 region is CASSSYVGVDAEQYF. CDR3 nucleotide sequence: TGTGCCAGCAGTTCCTACGTCGGAGTTGATGCCGAGCAGTACTTC.

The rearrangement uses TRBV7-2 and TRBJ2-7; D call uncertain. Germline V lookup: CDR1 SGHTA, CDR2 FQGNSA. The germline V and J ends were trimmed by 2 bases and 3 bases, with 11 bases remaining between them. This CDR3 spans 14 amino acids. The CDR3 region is CASSLQSRLYEQYF. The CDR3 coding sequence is TGTGCCAGCAGCTTACAGTCCCGGCTCTACGAGCAGTACTTC.

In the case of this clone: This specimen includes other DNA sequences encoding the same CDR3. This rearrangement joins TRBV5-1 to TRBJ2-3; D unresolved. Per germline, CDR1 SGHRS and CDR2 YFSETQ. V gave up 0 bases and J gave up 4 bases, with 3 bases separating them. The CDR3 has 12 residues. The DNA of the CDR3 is TGCGCCAGCAGCTTGGGGTCAGATACGCAGTATTTT. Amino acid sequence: CASSLGSDTQYF.

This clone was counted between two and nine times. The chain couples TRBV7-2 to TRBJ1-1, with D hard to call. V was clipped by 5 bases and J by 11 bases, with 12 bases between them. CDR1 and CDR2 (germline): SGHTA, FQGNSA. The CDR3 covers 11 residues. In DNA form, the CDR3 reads TGTGCCAGCAGCGATGGAATCGGGGCTTTCTTT. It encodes CASSDGIGAFF.

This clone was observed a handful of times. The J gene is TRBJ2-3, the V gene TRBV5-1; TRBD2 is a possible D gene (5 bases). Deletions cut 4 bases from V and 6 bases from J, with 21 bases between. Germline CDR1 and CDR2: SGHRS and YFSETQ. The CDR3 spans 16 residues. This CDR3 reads CASSRSMGGADDTQYF. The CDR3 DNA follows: TGCGCCAGCAGCCGATCAATGGGCGGAGCGGACGATACGCAGTATTTT. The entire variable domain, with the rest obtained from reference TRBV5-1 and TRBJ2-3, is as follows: KAGVTQTPRYLIKTRGQQVTLSCSPISGHRSVSWYQQTPGQGLQFLFEYFSETQRNKGNFPGRFSGRQFSNSRSEMNVSTLELGDSALYLCASSRSMGGADDTQYFGPGTRLTVL.

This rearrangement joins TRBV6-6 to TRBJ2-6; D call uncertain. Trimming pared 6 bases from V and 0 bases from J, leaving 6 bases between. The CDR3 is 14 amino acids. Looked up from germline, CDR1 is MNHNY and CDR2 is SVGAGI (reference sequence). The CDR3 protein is CASRQNSGANVLTF. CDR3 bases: TGTGCCAGCAGGCAAAACTCTGGGGCCAACGTCCTGACTTTC.

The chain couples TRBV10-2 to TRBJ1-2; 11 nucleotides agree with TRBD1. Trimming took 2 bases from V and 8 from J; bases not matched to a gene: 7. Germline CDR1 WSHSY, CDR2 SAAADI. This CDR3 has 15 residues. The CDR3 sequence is CASSEPGQGAGGYTF. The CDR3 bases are TGCGCCAGCAGTGAGCCTGGACAGGGGGCGGGGGGCTACACCTTC.

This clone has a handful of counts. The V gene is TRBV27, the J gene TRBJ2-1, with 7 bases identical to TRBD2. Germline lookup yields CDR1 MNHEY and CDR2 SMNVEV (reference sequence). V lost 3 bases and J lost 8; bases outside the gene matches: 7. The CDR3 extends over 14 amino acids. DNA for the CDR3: TGTGCCAGCAGTTTTGAACTAGCGATCGATGAGCAGTTCTTC. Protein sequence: CASSFELAIDEQFF.

The CDR3 DNA is TGTGCCAGCAGTGAATTAGGGCAGGGGGACTACGAGCAGTACGTC. The encoded protein is CASSELGQGDYEQYV. This chain links TRBV6-1 with TRBJ2-7; 7 bases align to TRBD1. The germline V gene encodes CDR1 MNHNS and CDR2 SASEGT. CDR3 length: 15 residues. V shed 2 bases and J 3 bases; nucleotides not matched to a gene: 7.